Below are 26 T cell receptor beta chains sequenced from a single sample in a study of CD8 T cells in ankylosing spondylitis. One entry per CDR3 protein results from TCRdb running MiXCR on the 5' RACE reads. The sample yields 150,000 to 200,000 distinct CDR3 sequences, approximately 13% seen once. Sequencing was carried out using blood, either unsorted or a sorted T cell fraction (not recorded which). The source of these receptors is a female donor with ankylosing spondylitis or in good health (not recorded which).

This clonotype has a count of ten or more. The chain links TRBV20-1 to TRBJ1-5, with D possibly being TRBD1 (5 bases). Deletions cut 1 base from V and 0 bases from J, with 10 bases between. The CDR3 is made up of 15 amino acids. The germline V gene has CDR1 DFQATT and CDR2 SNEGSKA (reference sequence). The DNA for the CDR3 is TGCAGTGCTAGAGCAGGGACCCTTAGCAATCAGCCCCAGCATTTT. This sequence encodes CSARAGTLSNQPQHF.

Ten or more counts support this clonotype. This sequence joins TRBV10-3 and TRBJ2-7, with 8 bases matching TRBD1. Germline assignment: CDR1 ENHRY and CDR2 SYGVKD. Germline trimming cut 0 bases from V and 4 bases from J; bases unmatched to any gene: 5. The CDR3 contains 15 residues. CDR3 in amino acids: CAISESDRVKYEQYF. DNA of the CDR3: TGTGCCATCAGTGAGTCGGACAGGGTGAAATACGAGCAGTACTTC.

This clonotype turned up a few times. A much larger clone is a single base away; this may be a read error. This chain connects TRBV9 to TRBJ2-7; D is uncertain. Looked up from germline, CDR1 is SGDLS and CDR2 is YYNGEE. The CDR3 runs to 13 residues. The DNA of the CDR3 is TGTGCCAGCAGCCCTGCTACATCCTACGAGCAGTCCTTC. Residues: CASSPATSYEQSF. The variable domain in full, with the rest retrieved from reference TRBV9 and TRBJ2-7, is DSGVTQTPKHLITATGQRVTLRCSPRSGDLSVYWYQQSLDQGLQFLIQYYNGEERAKGNILERFSAQQFPDLHSELNLSSLELGDSALYFCASSPATSYEQSFGPGTRLTVT.

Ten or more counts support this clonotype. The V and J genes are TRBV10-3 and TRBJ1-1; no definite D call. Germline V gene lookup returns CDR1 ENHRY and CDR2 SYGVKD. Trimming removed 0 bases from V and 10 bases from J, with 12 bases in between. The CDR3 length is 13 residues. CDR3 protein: CAISESREVGAFF. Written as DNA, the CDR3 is TGTGCCATCAGTGAGTCGAGGGAGGTGGGAGCTTTCTTT.

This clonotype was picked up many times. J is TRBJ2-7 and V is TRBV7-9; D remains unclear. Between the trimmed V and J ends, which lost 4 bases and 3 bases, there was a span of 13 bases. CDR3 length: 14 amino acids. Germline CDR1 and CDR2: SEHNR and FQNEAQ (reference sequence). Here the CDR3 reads CASSSSTGFYEQYF. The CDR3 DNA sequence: TGTGCCAGCAGCTCCAGCACCGGGTTCTACGAGCAGTACTTC.

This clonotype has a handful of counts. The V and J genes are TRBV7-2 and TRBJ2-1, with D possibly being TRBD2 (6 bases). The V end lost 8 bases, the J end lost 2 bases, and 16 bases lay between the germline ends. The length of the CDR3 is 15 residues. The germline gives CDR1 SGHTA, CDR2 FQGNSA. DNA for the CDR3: TGTGCCAGCCGGCCTGGCGGGAACGCCTACAATGAGCAGTTCTTC. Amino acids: CASRPGGNAYNEQFF. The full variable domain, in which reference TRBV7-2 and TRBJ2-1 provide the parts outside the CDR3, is GAGVSQSPSNKVTEKGKDVELRCDPISGHTALYWYRQSLGQGLEFLIYFQGNSAPDKSGLPSDRFSAERTGGSVSTLTIQRTQQEDSAVYLCASRPGGNAYNEQFFGPGTRLTVL.

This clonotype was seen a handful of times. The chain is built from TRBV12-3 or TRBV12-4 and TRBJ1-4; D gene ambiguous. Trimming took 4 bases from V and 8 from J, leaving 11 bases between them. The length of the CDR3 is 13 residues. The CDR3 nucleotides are TGTGCCAGCAGTTATAACGAAAGGGAAAAACTGTTTTTT. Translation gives CASSYNEREKLFF.

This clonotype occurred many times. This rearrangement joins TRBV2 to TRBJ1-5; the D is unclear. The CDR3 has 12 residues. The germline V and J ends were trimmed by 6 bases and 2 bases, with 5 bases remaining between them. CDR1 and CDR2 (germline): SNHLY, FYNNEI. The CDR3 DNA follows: TGTGCCAGCAGAATGGGCAATCAGCCCCAGCATTTT. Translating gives CASRMGNQPQHF.

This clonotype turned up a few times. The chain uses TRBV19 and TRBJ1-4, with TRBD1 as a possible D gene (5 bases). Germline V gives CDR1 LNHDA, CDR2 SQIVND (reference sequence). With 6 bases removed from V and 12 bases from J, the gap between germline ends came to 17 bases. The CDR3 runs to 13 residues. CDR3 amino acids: CASSTSLQGELFF. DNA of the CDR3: TGTGCCAGTAGCACCAGCCTCCAGGGAGAACTGTTTTTT.

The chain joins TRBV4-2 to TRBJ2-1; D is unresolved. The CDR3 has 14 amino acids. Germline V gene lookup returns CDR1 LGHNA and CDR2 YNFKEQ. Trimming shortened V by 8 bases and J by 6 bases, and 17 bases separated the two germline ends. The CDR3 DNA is TGTGCCAGCGGACCCTCCCCGGGCTCCAATGAGCAGTTCTTC. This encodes CASGPSPGSNEQFF.

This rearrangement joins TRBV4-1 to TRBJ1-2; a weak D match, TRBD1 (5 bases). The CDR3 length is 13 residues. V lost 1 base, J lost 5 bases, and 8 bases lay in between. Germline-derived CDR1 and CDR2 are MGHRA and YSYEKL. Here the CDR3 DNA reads TGCGCCAGCAGCCAAGTTGGGGGTTATGGCTACACCTTC. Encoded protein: CASSQVGGYGYTF.

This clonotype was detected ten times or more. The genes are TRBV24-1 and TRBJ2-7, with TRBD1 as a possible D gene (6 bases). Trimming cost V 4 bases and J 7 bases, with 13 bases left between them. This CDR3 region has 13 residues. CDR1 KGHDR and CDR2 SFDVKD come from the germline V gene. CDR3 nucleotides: TGTGCCACCAGTGAAACAGGGTTACGGGAGCAGTACTTC. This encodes CATSETGLREQYF.

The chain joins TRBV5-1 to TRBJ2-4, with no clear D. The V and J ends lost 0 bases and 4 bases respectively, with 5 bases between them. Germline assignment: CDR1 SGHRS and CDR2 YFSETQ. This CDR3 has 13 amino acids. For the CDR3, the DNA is TGCGCCAGCAGCTTGGAACGGAAAAACATTCAGTACTTC. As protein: CASSLERKNIQYF.

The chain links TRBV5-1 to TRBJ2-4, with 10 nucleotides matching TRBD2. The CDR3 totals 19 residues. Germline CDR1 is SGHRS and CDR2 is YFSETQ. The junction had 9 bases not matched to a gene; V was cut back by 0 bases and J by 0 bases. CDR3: CASSLAGTSVGIAKNIQYF. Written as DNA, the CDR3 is TGCGCCAGCAGCTTGGCCGGGACTAGCGTGGGGATAGCCAAAAACATTCAGTACTTC. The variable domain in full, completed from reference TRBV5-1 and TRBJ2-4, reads KAGVTQTPRYLIKTRGQQVTLSCSPISGHRSVSWYQQTPGQGLQFLFEYFSETQRNKGNFPGRFSGRQFSNSRSEMNVSTLELGDSALYLCASSLAGTSVGIAKNIQYFGAGTRLSVL.

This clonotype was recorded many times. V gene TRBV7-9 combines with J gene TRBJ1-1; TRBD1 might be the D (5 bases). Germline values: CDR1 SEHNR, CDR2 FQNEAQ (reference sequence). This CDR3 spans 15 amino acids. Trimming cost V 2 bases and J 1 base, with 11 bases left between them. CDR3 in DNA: TGTGCCAGCAGCTTATCAGGGCAGAGGAACACTGAAGCTTTCTTT. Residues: CASSLSGQRNTEAFF.

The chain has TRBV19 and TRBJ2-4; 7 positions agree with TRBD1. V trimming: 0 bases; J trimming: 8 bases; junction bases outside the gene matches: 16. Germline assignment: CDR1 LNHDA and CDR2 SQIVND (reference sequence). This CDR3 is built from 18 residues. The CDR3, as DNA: TGTGCCAGTAGTATAGATCTGACCGGGACAGCGAACGAGGACATTCAGTACTTC. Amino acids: CASSIDLTGTANEDIQYF.

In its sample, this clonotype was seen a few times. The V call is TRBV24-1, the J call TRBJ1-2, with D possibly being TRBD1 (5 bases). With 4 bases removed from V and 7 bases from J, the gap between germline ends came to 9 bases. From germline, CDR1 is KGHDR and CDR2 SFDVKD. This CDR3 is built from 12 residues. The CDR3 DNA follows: TGTGCCACCAGTGAGGGAGGGGCTGGCTACACCTTC. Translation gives CATSEGGAGYTF.

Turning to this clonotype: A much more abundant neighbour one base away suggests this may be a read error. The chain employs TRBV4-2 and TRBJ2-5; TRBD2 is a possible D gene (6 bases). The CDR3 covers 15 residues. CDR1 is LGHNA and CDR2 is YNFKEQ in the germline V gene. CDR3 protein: CASSQGLRDLEIQYF. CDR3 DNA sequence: TGTGCCAGCAGCCAGGGCCTGAGGGACTTGGAGATCCAGTACTTC.

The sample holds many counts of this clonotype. The CDR3 coding sequence is TGTGCCAGCAGCCCAACCGGGAAGGGGGCAACGCCCCAGCATTTT. Protein: CASSPTGKGATPQHF. The chain combines TRBV12-3 or TRBV12-4 with TRBJ1-5; 7 nucleotides line up with TRBD1. V lost 6 bases to trimming and J lost 9 bases; unmatched junction nucleotides: 14. The CDR3 is 15 residues long.

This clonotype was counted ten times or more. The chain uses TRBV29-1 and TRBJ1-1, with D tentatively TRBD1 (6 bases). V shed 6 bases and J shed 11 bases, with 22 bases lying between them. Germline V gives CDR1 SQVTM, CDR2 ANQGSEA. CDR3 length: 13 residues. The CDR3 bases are TGCAGCGTAGGACAGTTAATTAGAGTCCCGGCTTTCTTT. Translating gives CSVGQLIRVPAFF.

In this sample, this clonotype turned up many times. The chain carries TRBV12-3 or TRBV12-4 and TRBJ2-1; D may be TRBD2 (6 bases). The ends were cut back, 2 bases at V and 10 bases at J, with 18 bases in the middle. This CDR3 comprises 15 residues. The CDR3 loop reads CASSLTGTPSGEQFF. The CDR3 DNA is TGTGCCAGCAGTTTAACCGGGACTCCCTCAGGGGAGCAGTTCTTC.

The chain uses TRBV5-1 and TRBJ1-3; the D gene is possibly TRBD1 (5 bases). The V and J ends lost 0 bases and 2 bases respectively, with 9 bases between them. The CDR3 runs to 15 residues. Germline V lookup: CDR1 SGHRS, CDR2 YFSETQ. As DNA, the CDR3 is TGCGCCAGCAGCTTGGGGCAGGGACCTGGAAACACCATATATTTT. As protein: CASSLGQGPGNTIYF.

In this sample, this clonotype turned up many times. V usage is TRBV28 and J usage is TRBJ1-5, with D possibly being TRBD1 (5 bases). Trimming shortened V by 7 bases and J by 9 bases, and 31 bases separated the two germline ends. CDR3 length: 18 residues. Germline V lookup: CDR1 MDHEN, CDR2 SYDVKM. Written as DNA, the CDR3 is TGTGCCAGCACCCCGGTTGGGGGGAAGGTAGAGGGCCAGTGGCCCCAGCATTTT. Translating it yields CASTPVGGKVEGQWPQHF.

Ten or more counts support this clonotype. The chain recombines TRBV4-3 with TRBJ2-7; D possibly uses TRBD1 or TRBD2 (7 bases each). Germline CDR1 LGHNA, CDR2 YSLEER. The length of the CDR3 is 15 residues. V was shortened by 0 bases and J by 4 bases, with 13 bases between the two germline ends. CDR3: CASSQEARGGYEQYF. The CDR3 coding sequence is TGCGCCAGCAGCCAAGAAGCCAGGGGGGGATACGAGCAGTACTTC.

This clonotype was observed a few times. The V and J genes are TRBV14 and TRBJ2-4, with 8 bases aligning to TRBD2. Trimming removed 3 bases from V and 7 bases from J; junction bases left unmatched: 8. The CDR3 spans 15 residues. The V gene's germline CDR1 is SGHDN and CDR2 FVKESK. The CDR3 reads CASSQRGTRWNIQYF. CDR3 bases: TGTGCCAGCAGCCAGCGCGGGACTAGGTGGAACATTCAGTACTTC.

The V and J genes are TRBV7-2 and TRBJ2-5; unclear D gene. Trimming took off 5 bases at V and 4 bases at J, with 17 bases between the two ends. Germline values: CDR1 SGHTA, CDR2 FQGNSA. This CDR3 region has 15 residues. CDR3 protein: CASSLSPQAAETQYF. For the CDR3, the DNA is TGTGCCAGCAGCCTAAGTCCTCAGGCTGCAGAGACCCAGTACTTC.